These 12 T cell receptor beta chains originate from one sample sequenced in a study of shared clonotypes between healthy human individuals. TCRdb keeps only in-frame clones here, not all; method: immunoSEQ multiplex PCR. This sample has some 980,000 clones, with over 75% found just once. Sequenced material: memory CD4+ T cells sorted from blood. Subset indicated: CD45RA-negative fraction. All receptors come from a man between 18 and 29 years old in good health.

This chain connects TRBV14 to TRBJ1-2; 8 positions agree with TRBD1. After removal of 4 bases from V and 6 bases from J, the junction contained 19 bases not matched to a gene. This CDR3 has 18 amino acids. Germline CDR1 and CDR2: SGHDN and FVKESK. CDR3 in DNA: TGTGCCAGCAGCCCAAAGAAGACAGGGGCAGTCTCTCGGCATGGCTACACCTTC. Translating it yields CASSPKKTGAVSRHGYTF.

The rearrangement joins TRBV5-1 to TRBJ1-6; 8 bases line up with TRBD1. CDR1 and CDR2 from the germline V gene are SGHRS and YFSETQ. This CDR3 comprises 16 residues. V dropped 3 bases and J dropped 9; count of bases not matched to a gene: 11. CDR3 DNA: TGCGCCAGCAGCTCATCTACCGGGACAGGATTTTCACCCCTCCACTTT. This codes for CASSSSTGTGFSPLHF. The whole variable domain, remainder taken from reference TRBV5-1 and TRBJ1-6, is KAGVTQTPRYLIKTRGQQVTLSCSPISGHRSVSWYQQTPGQGLQFLFEYFSETQRNKGNFPGRFSGRQFSNSRSEMNVSTLELGDSALYLCASSSSTGTGFSPLHFGNGTRLTVT.

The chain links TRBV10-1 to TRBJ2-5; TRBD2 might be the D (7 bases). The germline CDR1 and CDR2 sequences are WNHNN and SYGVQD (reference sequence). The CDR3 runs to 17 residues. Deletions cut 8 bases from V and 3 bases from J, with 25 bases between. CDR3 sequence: CASSKTVIGGGEETQYF. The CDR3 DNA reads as TGCGCCAGCTCTAAAACTGTAATCGGCGGGGGCGAAGAGACCCAGTACTTC.

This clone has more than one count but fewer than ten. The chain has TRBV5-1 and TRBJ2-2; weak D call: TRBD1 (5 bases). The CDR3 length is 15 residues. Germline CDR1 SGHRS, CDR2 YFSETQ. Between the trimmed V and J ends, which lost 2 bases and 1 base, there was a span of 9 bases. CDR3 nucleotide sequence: TGCGCCAGCAGCTTTGACAGCTGGAACACCGGGGAGCTGTTTTTT. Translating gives CASSFDSWNTGELFF.

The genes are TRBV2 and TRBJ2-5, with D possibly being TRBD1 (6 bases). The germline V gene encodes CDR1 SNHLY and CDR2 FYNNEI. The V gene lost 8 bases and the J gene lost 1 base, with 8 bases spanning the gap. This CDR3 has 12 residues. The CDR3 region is CASRTVQETQYF. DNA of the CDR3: TGTGCCAGCCGGACAGTCCAAGAGACCCAGTACTTC.

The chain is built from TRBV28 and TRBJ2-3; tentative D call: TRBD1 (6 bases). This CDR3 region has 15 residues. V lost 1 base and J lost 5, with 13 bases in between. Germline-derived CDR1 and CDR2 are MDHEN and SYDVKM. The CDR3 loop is CASSLFEGVRDTQYF. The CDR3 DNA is TGTGCCAGCAGTTTATTTGAGGGGGTGAGAGATACGCAGTATTTT.

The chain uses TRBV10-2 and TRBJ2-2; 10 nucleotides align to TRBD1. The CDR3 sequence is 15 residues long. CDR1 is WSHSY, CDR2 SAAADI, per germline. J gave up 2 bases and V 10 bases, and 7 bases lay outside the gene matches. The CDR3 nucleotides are TGCGCCACCGGGACAGGGGACCCTAACACCGGGGAGCTGTTTTTT. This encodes CATGTGDPNTGELFF.

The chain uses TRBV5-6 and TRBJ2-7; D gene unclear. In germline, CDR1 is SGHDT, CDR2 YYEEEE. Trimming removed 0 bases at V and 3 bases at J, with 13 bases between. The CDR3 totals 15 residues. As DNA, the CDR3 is TGTGCCAGCAGCTTGGTAATGCAGGCGAACTACGAGCAGTACTTC. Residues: CASSLVMQANYEQYF.

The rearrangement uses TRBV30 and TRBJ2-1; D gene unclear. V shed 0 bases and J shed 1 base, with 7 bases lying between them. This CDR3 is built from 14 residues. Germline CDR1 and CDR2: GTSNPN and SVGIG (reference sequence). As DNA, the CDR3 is TGTGCCTGGAGTGTATACGGGTCCTACAATGAGCAGTTCTTC. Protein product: CAWSVYGSYNEQFF.

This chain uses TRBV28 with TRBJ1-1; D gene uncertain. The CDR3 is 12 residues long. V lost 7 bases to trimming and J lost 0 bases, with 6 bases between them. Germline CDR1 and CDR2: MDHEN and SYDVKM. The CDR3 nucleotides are TGTGCCAGCAAACTCATGAACACTGAAGCTTTCTTT. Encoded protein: CASKLMNTEAFF.

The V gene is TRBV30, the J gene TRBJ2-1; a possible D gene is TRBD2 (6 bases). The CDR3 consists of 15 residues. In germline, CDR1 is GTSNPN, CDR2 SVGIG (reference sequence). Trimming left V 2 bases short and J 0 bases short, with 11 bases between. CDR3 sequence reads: CAWSRGIDSYNEQFF. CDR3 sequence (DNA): TGTGCCTGGAGTCGGGGGATCGACTCCTACAATGAGCAGTTCTTC.

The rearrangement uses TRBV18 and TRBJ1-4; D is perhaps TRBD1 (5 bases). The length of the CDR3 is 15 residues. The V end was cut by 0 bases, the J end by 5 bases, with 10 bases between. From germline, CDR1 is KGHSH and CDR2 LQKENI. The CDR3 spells CASSPPPSGNEKLFF. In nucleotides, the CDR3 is TGTGCCAGCTCACCACCGCCTTCAGGGAATGAAAAACTGTTTTTT.